Shown below are 25 T cell receptor beta chains from a single sample sequenced in a study of T-cell reconstitution after alpha-beta-depleted transplantation in children. Unique molecular identifiers were built into the TCRbeta library. TCRdb independently ran MiXCR on the PCR reads; one entry per CDR3 protein. The sample yields 95,000 to 150,000 distinct CDR3 sequences, around 23% seen once. The sequences come from PBMCs, mostly from graft donor cells, collected 180 days after TCRalphabeta/CD19-depleted stem cell transplant. These receptors were collected from a male patient aged 2 to 10 who had a stem cell transplant for chronic granulomatous disease, so the T cells may come from the graft donor.

The chain joins TRBV12-3 or TRBV12-4 to TRBJ2-2; D might be TRBD2 (6 bases). Trimming shortened V by 4 bases and J by 3 bases, and 12 bases separated the two germline ends. The CDR3 runs 15 residues. The CDR3 nucleotides read TGTGCCAGCAGTTGGAGGGCCTCAGACACCGGGGAGCTGTTTTTT. Translated: CASSWRASDTGELFF.

In its sample, this clonotype was seen a few times. V gene TRBV29-1 combines with J gene TRBJ2-1; 13 bases fit TRBD2. The CDR3 spans 14 residues. Germline V gives CDR1 SQVTM, CDR2 ANQGSEA. J gave up 4 bases and V 7 bases, and 4 bases lay outside the gene matches. The CDR3 nucleotides are TGCAGCGGGGGACTAGCGGGGTTATACAATGAGCAGTTCTTC. Protein product: CSGGLAGLYNEQFF.

This clonotype showed up just a few times. The chain couples TRBV28 to TRBJ2-4, with D unclear. The CDR3 sequence is 13 residues long. Germline CDR1 is MDHEN and CDR2 is SYDVKM. Deletions cut 8 bases from V and 0 bases from J, with 8 bases between. The CDR3 loop is CASVDLAKNIQYF. DNA of the CDR3: TGTGCCAGCGTTGACTTAGCCAAAAACATTCAGTACTTC.

This chain uses TRBV20-1 with TRBJ1-2; a possible D gene is TRBD1 (5 bases). V was cut by 1 base and J by 4 bases, with 19 bases left in between. CDR1 and CDR2 from the germline V gene are DFQATT and SNEGSKA (reference sequence). This CDR3 contains 16 residues. The CDR3 region is CSARVSPRGGSYGYTF. DNA of the CDR3: TGCAGTGCTAGAGTCTCCCCTCGGGGGGGGAGCTATGGCTACACCTTC.

This clonotype was seen many times. The chain links TRBV20-1 to TRBJ2-1, with 9 bases lining up with TRBD2. The length of the CDR3 is 15 residues. The trim removed 0 bases at V and 6 bases at J, leaving 6 bases unmatched. Germline V gives CDR1 DFQATT, CDR2 SNEGSKA (reference sequence). CDR3 DNA sequence: TGCAGTGCTAGAGATGACCAGCGGGAGGCCAATGAGCAGTTCTTC. Translation gives CSARDDQREANEQFF.

The chain employs TRBV20-1 and TRBJ1-5; a possible D gene is TRBD1 (5 bases). V lost 5 bases and J 0 bases, leaving 11 bases between the germline ends. Germline V gene data show CDR1 as DFQATT and CDR2 as SNEGSKA (reference sequence). The CDR3 loop spans 14 amino acids. The DNA of the CDR3 is TGCAGTGCTGGCGACAGTAATAGCAATCAGCCCCAGCATTTT. Protein product: CSAGDSNSNQPQHF.

This clonotype was observed many times. The chain recombines TRBV7-9 with TRBJ1-1, with 10 bases fitting TRBD1. In germline, CDR1 is SEHNR, CDR2 FQNEAQ (reference sequence). With 5 bases clipped from V and 1 base from J, the junction kept 7 bases outside the gene matches. CDR3 length: 16 amino acids. In DNA form, the CDR3 reads TGTGCCAGCAGCCCGGGGACAGGGGTTCCGAACACTGAAGCTTTCTTT. Protein sequence: CASSPGTGVPNTEAFF.

This clonotype was counted a few times. The chain recombines TRBV29-1 with TRBJ2-7; TRBD1 matches 8 bases. The V segment lost 6 bases and the J segment 2 bases; nucleotides outside the gene matches: 9. CDR1 SQVTM and CDR2 ANQGSEA come from the germline V gene. The CDR3 extends over 14 amino acids. The CDR3 sequence: CSVGDRSQAYEQYF. DNA for the CDR3: TGCAGCGTGGGGGACAGGTCTCAGGCCTACGAGCAGTACTTC.

The V and J genes are TRBV7-8 and TRBJ1-6; no firm D call. The CDR3 totals 13 residues. Trimming took 5 bases from V and 7 from J, leaving 9 bases between them. Germline V gene lookup returns CDR1 SGHVS and CDR2 FQNEAQ. The CDR3 reads CASSQLRNSPLHF. The DNA for the CDR3 is TGTGCCAGCAGCCAATTAAGGAATTCACCCCTCCACTTT.

This clonotype was detected ten times or more. V is TRBV9 and J is TRBJ2-5; possible D gene TRBD1, 6 bases. V lost 1 base and J 5 bases, leaving 9 bases between the germline ends. CDR3 size: 13 residues. CDR1 and CDR2 (germline): SGDLS, YYNGEE. CDR3: CASSVTGWETQYF. The CDR3, as DNA: TGTGCCAGCAGCGTAACAGGGTGGGAGACCCAGTACTTC. The full variable domain, with the rest looked up from reference TRBV9 and TRBJ2-5, is DSGVTQTPKHLITATGQRVTLRCSPRSGDLSVYWYQQSLDQGLQFLIQYYNGEERAKGNILERFSAQQFPDLHSELNLSSLELGDSALYFCASSVTGWETQYFGPGTRLLVL.

This chain joins TRBV5-1 and TRBJ1-1; no clear D. From germline, CDR1 is SGHRS and CDR2 YFSETQ. V was trimmed by 3 bases and J by 8 bases, leaving 14 bases between them. The CDR3 is 13 amino acids. CDR3 sequence (DNA): TGCGCCAGCAGCTCAAACTCGAAAGGGGAAGCTTTCTTT. Translating it yields CASSSNSKGEAFF.

This clonotype was seen repeatedly, ten times or more. V gene TRBV5-5 combines with J gene TRBJ2-7; TRBD1 aligns across 9 bases. V dropped 2 bases and J dropped 3; count of bases not matched to a gene: 9. The CDR3 length is 16 residues. Germline values: CDR1 SGHKS, CDR2 YYEKEE (reference sequence). The chain's CDR3 is CASSFGQGINYYEQYF. For the CDR3, the DNA is TGTGCCAGCAGCTTCGGACAGGGGATAAACTACTACGAGCAGTACTTC.

Concerning this clonotype itself: With a much larger clone just one base away, this may be a read error. The J gene is TRBJ2-3, the V gene TRBV29-1, with D maybe TRBD1 (5 bases). The V gene's germline CDR1 is SQVTM and CDR2 ANQGSEA. The ends were cut back, 4 bases at V and 7 bases at J, with 12 bases in the middle. The CDR3 extends over 12 amino acids. The CDR3 DNA reads TGCAGCGTTGGGCAGGGTGGCCATACGCAGTATTTT. Translating gives CSVGQGGHTQYF.

This clonotype has a handful of counts. The gene calls are TRBV29-1 and TRBJ1-2; unclear D gene. The germline gives CDR1 SQVTM, CDR2 ANQGSEA. The CDR3 consists of 13 residues. Trimming removed 4 bases at V and 1 base at J, with 10 bases between. CDR3 nucleotides: TGCAGCGTTGGTAACAATCTTAACTATGGCTACACCTTC. It is translated as CSVGNNLNYGYTF.

This clonotype was seen ten or more times. V usage is TRBV27 and J usage is TRBJ2-3; D might be TRBD1 or TRBD2, each matching 5 bases. The CDR3 loop spans 13 amino acids. Trimming stripped 0 bases from V and 6 bases from J, with 7 bases between. Germline assignment: CDR1 MNHEY and CDR2 SMNVEV (reference sequence). In nucleotides, the CDR3 is TGTGCCAGCAGTTTATCAGGGGAGGATACGCAGTATTTT. It specifies CASSLSGEDTQYF.

The sample holds many counts of this clonotype. The V and J genes are TRBV20-1 and TRBJ2-7; tentatively, D is TRBD1 or TRBD2 (6 bases each). CDR1 and CDR2 (germline): DFQATT, SNEGSKA (reference sequence). This CDR3 contains 15 residues. Between the trimmed V and J ends, which lost 5 bases and 3 bases, there was a span of 20 bases. The CDR3 sequence: CSAAIWGANLYEQYF. The CDR3 DNA is TGCAGTGCTGCGATCTGGGGGGCGAATCTCTACGAGCAGTACTTC.

This rearrangement joins TRBV7-9 to TRBJ1-5; D uncertain. The germline V gene encodes CDR1 SEHNR and CDR2 FQNEAQ (reference sequence). The CDR3 spans 15 residues. V lost 4 bases to trimming and J lost 0 bases, with 10 bases between them. CDR3 sequence: CASSSAGDSNQPQHF. The CDR3 coding sequence is TGTGCCAGCAGCTCAGCGGGTGATAGCAATCAGCCCCAGCATTTT. Complete variable domain (other parts from reference TRBV7-9 and TRBJ1-5): DTGVSQNPRHKITKRGQNVTFRCDPISEHNRLYWYRQTLGQGPEFLTYFQNEAQLEKSRLLSDRFSAERPKGSFSTLEIQRTEQGDSAMYLCASSSAGDSNQPQHFGDGTRLSIL.

The rearrangement joins TRBV12-3 or TRBV12-4 to TRBJ2-1, with 11 nucleotides matching TRBD2. The V and J ends lost 5 bases and 0 bases, in that order; junction bases with no gene match: 15. The CDR3 has 20 amino acids. The CDR3 coding sequence is TGTGCCAGCAGTCTCCTCTTCCCGGGACTAGCGGTGAGCTCCTACAATGAGCAGTTCTTC. It specifies CASSLLFPGLAVSSYNEQFF.

This chain links TRBV4-1 with TRBJ2-6; D remains unclear. This CDR3 has 18 amino acids. Germline CDR1 and CDR2: MGHRA and YSYEKL. The ends were cut back, 1 base at V and 2 bases at J, with 15 bases in the middle. CDR3 bases: TGCGCCAGCAGCCAAGGTTCCTCGGTGGGTACTGGGGCCAACGTCCTGACTTTC. As protein: CASSQGSSVGTGANVLTF.

The chain is built from TRBV12-3 or TRBV12-4 and TRBJ2-7, with TRBD2 matching over 7 bases. The CDR3 consists of 15 residues. J lost 3 bases, V lost 5 bases, and 10 bases had no gene match. This CDR3 is CASSPLGGVGYEQYF. The CDR3 DNA follows: TGTGCCAGCAGTCCCCTGGGGGGGGTCGGCTACGAGCAGTACTTC.

This clonotype was counted ten times or more. V usage is TRBV20-1 and J usage is TRBJ2-4; D is undetermined. Trimming took 3 bases from V and 0 from J, leaving 9 bases between them. The CDR3 extends over 14 amino acids. Germline V gene data show CDR1 as DFQATT and CDR2 as SNEGSKA (reference sequence). The CDR3 DNA is TGCAGTGCTAGTCTCTATATAGCCAAAAACATTCAGTACTTC. The encoded protein is CSASLYIAKNIQYF.

J is TRBJ2-7 and V is TRBV20-1; 9 bases are shared with TRBD1. From germline, CDR1 is DFQATT and CDR2 SNEGSKA (reference sequence). With V trimmed by 3 bases and J by 5 bases, 11 bases remained unmatched. The CDR3 has 15 residues. The chain's CDR3 is CSARGRTGVQNEQYF. The CDR3 bases are TGCAGTGCTAGGGGCAGGACAGGGGTCCAGAACGAGCAGTACTTC.

In this sample, this clonotype turned up many times. The chain couples TRBV20-1 to TRBJ1-2; D unresolved. This CDR3 has 13 amino acids. Trimming stripped 1 base from V and 5 bases from J, with 11 bases between. In germline, CDR1 is DFQATT, CDR2 SNEGSKA (reference sequence). CDR3 in amino acids: CSARARTKYGYTF. In DNA form, the CDR3 reads TGCAGTGCTAGAGCCAGGACCAAGTATGGCTACACCTTC.

The genes are TRBV20-1 and TRBJ2-3; no clear D gene. This CDR3 is 14 amino acids long. The V end lost 5 bases, the J end lost 0 bases, and 12 bases lay between the germline ends. CDR1 is DFQATT, CDR2 SNEGSKA, per germline (reference sequence). CDR3 in amino acids: CSAPGAPSTDTQYF. CDR3 nucleotides: TGCAGTGCTCCCGGAGCGCCTAGCACAGATACGCAGTATTTT.

In this sample, this clonotype turned up a few times. The chain uses TRBV7-9 and TRBJ2-1; 9 nucleotides align to TRBD2. Germline CDR1 is SEHNR and CDR2 is FQNEAQ (reference sequence). Trimming removed 1 base from V and 6 bases from J; junction bases left unmatched: 4. CDR3 length: 15 amino acids. The CDR3 DNA reads as TGTGCCAGCAGCTTAGTCGGTAGCGGGAGCAATGAGCAGTTCTTC. This gives the protein CASSLVGSGSNEQFF. The variable domain in full, with the rest retrieved from reference TRBV7-9 and TRBJ2-1, is DTGVSQNPRHKITKRGQNVTFRCDPISEHNRLYWYRQTLGQGPEFLTYFQNEAQLEKSRLLSDRFSAERPKGSFSTLEIQRTEQGDSAMYLCASSLVGSGSNEQFFGPGTRLTVL.